The clone carrying this T cell receptor beta chain was counted ten times or more. Its antigen remains unknown. The read halts 3 residues ahead of the CDR3 end, with the missing end drawn from the germline J gene. Sequencing input was equivalent genomic DNA from CVID and controls. The protocol was immunoSEQ multiplex PCR, while the TCRdb copy is restricted to in-frame clones and leaves out a portion. The sample is made up of around 57,000 clones, none counted only once. The CDR3 length is 14 residues. With 4 bases clipped from V and 7 bases from J, the junction kept 6 bases outside the gene matches. Per the germline V gene, CDR1 is PRHDT and CDR2 is FYEKMQ (reference sequence). These data come from a study of T cell clonality in common variable immunodeficiency. Overall study findings and caveats: Fewer TCRbeta clones were shared among CVID subjects than controls. CVID patient heterogeneity limited repertoire-clinical complication correlations.

Most patients and controls had Caucasian heritage. The sequencing sample was made of peripheral blood mononuclear cells. The chain uses TRBV13 and TRBJ2-5; 10 bases fit TRBD2. The origin of this receptor is a person between 18 and 69 years old in good health. This CDR3 reads CASSYGLAAGTQYF. CDR3 bases read: TGTGCCAGCAGCTACGGACTAGCGGCCGGGACC.